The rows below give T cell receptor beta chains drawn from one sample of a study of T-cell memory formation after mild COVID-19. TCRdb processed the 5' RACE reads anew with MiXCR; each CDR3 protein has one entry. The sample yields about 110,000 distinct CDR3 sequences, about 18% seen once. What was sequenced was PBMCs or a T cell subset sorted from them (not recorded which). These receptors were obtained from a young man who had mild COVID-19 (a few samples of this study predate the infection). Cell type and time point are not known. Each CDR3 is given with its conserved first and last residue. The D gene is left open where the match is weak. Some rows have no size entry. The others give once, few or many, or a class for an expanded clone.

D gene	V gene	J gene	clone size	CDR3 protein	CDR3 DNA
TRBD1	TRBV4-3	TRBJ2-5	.	CASSTQDRGLETQYF	TGCGCCAGCAGCACCCAGGACAGGGGGCTAGAGACCCAGTACTTC
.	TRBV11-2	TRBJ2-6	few	CASSMLGQAVSGANVLTF	TGTGCCAGCAGCATGTTGGGGCAGGCCGTCTCTGGGGCCAACGTCCTGACTTTC
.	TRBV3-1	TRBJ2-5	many	CASSQQRGYQETQYF	TGTGCCAGCAGCCAACAACGGGGGTACCAAGAGACCCAGTACTTC
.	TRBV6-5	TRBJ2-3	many	CASSYSASTDTQYF	TGTGCCAGCAGTTACTCGGCTAGCACAGATACGCAGTATTTT
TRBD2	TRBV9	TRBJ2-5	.	CASSVGLAGPPQETQYF	TGTGCCAGCAGCGTTGGGCTAGCGGGGCCACCACAAGAGACCCAGTACTTC
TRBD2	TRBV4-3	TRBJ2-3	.	CASSPGTSGTDTQYF	TGCGCCAGCAGCCCCGGGACTAGCGGGACAGATACGCAGTATTTT
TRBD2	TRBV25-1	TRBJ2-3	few	CASSETSGADTQYF	TGTGCCAGCAGTGAGACTAGCGGGGCAGATACGCAGTATTTT
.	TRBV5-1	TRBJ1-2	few	CASSLGQLSRNYGYTF	TGCGCCAGCAGCTTGGGACAGCTCTCTCGTAACTATGGCTACACCTTC
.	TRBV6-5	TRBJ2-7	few	CASSYSGIAVYEQYF	TGTGCCAGCAGTTACTCGGGTATAGCCGTCTACGAGCAGTACTTC
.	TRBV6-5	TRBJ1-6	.	CASSPRGYRYSPLHF	TGTGCCAGCAGTCCAAGGGGATATCGGTACTCACCCCTCCACTTT
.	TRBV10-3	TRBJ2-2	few	CAISLGTNTGELFF	TGTGCCATCAGCCTCGGGACAAACACCGGGGAGCTGTTTTTT
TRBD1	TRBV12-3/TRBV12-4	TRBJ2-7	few	CASSFRDRAREQYF	TGTGCCAGCAGTTTCCGGGACAGGGCGCGCGAGCAGTACTTC
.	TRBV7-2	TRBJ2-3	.	CASSLARQTSTDTQYF	TGTGCCAGCAGCTTAGCGCGACAGACTAGCACAGATACGCAGTATTTT
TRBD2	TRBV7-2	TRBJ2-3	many	CASSFLADSTDTQYF	TGTGCCAGCAGCTTCCTAGCGGACAGCACAGATACGCAGTATTTT
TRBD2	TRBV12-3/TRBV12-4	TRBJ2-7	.	CASRLMGGAYEQYF	TGTGCCAGCAGACTCATGGGAGGGGCCTACGAGCAGTACTTC
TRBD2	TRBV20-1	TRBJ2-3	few	CSARDGGGATDTQYF	TGCAGTGCTAGAGACGGCGGGGGGGCCACAGATACGCAGTATTTT
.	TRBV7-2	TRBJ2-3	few	CASRSGSWDTQYF	TGTGCCAGCAGGTCAGGGTCTTGGGATACGCAGTATTTT
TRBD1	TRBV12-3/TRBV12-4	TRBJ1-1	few	CASSLDRVMAFF	TGTGCCAGCAGTTTGGACAGGGTGATGGCTTTCTTT
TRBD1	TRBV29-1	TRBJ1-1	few	CSVQTGGSEAFF	TGCAGCGTTCAGACAGGGGGCTCTGAAGCTTTCTTT
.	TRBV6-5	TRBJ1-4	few	CASSYSTSGLGEKLFF	TGTGCCAGCAGTTACTCGACGTCCGGTCTAGGTGAAAAACTGTTTTTT
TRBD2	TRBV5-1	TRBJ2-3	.	CASSVGDYTDTQYF	TGCGCCAGCAGCGTGGGGGACTACACAGATACGCAGTATTTT
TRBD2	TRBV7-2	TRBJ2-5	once	CASSLSGGAGETQYF	TGTGCCAGCAGCTTAAGCGGGGGCGCCGGGGAGACCCAGTACTTC
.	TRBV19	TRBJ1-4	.	CASRAAGSFATNEKLFF	TGTGCCAGTAGAGCGGCAGGAAGTTTTGCAACTAATGAAAAACTGTTTTTT
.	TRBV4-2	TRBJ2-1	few	CASSQDRTSTPRDEQFF	TGTGCCAGCAGCCAAGACCGGACCTCTACCCCGCGCGATGAGCAGTTCTTC
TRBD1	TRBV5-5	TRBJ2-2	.	CAAGQGANTGELFF	TGTGCCGCGGGACAGGGGGCGAACACCGGGGAGCTGTTTTTT
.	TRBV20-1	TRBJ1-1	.	CSASRSRGGLNTEAFF	TGCAGTGCCAGTCGATCGAGGGGTGGTTTGAACACTGAAGCTTTCTTT
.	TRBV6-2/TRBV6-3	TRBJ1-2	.	CASSRWSANYGYTF	TGTGCCAGCAGTCGGTGGAGCGCTAACTATGGCTACACCTTC
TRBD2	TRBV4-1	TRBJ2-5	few	CASSQPRLAGGLETQYF	TGCGCCAGCAGCCAACCTCGACTAGCGGGGGGGCTGGAGACCCAGTACTTC
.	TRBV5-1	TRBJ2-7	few	CASSFTEYSYEQYF	TGCGCCAGCAGCTTCACAGAGTACTCCTACGAGCAGTACTTC